A single sample gave rise to the 12 T cell receptor beta chains below, sequenced in a study of graft-versus-host responses after intestinal transplantation. The antigens for these receptors are not known. The assay was immunoSEQ multiplex PCR, and TCRdb's table has in-frame clones only and misses some. The table shows 55,000 to 65,000 clones, with around 93% occurring only once. This specimen was unstimulated CD4+ T cells sorted from spleen or lymph node cells, taken before transplant. The source is a human donor who was the organ donor for an intestinal transplant.

V gene TRBV6-5 combines with J gene TRBJ1-2, with TRBD1 matching over 7 bases. The CDR3 has 14 residues. Germline V gene sequence: CDR1 MNHEY, CDR2 SVGAGI. Trimming at V came to 5 bases and at J to 8 bases, leaving 11 bases not matched to a gene. CDR3 in DNA: TGTGCCAGCAGTAACCGGGACAGACTAGGCGGCTACACCTTC. It codes for CASSNRDRLGGYTF.

The V and J genes are TRBV4-1 and TRBJ2-7; D ambiguous. V shed 4 bases and J shed 0 bases, with 13 bases lying between them. Germline-derived CDR1 and CDR2 are MGHRA and YSYEKL. CDR3 length equals 15 residues. CDR3 nucleotides: TGCGCCAGCAGCCCCCCGGGCTCATACTCCTACGAGCAGTACTTC. Translation: CASSPPGSYSYEQYF.

The chain joins TRBV4-3 to TRBJ2-5; 12 bases match TRBD2. The V segment lost 4 bases and the J segment 4 bases; nucleotides outside the gene matches: 7. The germline V gene encodes CDR1 LGHNA and CDR2 YSLEER. This CDR3 is built from 16 residues. The CDR3 loop is CASSRPSGGARETQYF. The CDR3 DNA sequence: TGCGCCAGCAGCCGACCTAGCGGGGGGGCGAGAGAGACCCAGTACTTC.

The J gene is TRBJ2-6, the V gene TRBV5-1; TRBD2 aligns across 7 bases. The CDR3 is 15 amino acids. J lost 0 bases, V lost 6 bases, and 3 bases had no gene match. Germline CDR1 and CDR2: SGHRS and YFSETQ. CDR3 region: CASTLAASGANVLTF. The CDR3 DNA reads TGCGCCAGCACTCTAGCGGCCTCTGGGGCCAACGTCCTGACTTTC.

The V and J genes are TRBV6-1 and TRBJ2-5; a possible D gene is TRBD1 (5 bases). Germline CDR1 reads MNHNS; CDR2 reads SASEGT. This CDR3 spans 13 amino acids. Deletions cut 2 bases from V and 5 bases from J, with 9 bases between. CDR3 in amino acids: CASSEQGRETQYF. In nucleotides, the CDR3 is TGTGCCAGCAGTGAACAGGGTAGGGAGACCCAGTACTTC.

The chain uses TRBV7-6 and TRBJ2-1, with D unclear. The CDR3 runs to 17 residues. The V gene's germline CDR1 is SGHVS and CDR2 FNYEAQ. Trimming pared 1 base from V and 0 bases from J, leaving 13 bases between. CDR3 in DNA: TGTGCCAGCAGCTTAGTTCAGTTCTCGAGCTCCTACAATGAGCAGTTCTTC. Translating it yields CASSLVQFSSSYNEQFF.

The chain links TRBV19 to TRBJ2-3; weak D call: TRBD1 (7 bases). Between the trimmed V and J ends, which lost 8 bases and 6 bases, there was a span of 9 bases. The CDR3 length is 11 residues. Germline CDR1 and CDR2: LNHDA and SQIVND (reference sequence). CDR3 residues: CASQGGDTQYF. CDR3 coding DNA: TGTGCCAGTCAGGGGGGCGATACGCAGTATTTT. Combining the CDR3 with reference TRBV19 and TRBJ2-3 gives the whole variable domain DGGITQSPKYLFRKEGQNVTLSCEQNLNHDAMYWYRQDPGQGLRLIYYSQIVNDFQKGDIAEGYSVSREKKESFPLTVTSAQKNPTAFYLCASQGGDTQYFGPGTRLTVL.

The chain combines TRBV6-5 with TRBJ2-5; 14 bases are a match to TRBD2. TRBJ2-7 matches the DNA end more closely, so the J call is doubtful. The CDR3 length is 15 residues. CDR1 is MNHEY and CDR2 is SVGAGI in the germline V gene. CDR3 in DNA: TGTGCCAGCAGTCCGACTAGCGGGGGGGCCTACGAGCAGTACTTC. Translated, it gives CASSPTSGGAYEQYF.

This clone occurred once. The genes are TRBV7-2 and TRBJ2-5; D unclear. This CDR3 comprises 12 residues. The germline CDR1 and CDR2 sequences are SGHTA and FQGNSA. The germline V and J ends were trimmed by 4 bases and 5 bases, with 8 bases remaining between them. CDR3 coding DNA: TGTGCCAGCAGCTACCCTGGGGAGACCCAGTACTTC. Translated, it gives CASSYPGETQYF.

The chain's CDR3 is CASNDRANTGELFF. The CDR3 DNA reads as TGTGCCAGTAACGACAGGGCGAACACCGGGGAGCTGTTTTTT. The chain links TRBV19 to TRBJ2-2, with 7 bases identical to TRBD1. This CDR3 has 14 amino acids. The V and J ends lost 7 bases and 0 bases, in that order; junction bases with no gene match: 2. Per germline, CDR1 LNHDA and CDR2 SQIVND (reference sequence).

The chain is built from TRBV19 and TRBJ2-1, with 9 nucleotides matching TRBD1. The V gene end was trimmed by 5 bases and the J gene end by 6 bases; junction bases not matched to a gene: 11. CDR3 length: 16 amino acids. Germline V gene sequence: CDR1 LNHDA, CDR2 SQIVND (reference sequence). CDR3 coding DNA: TGTGCCAGTAGTCAAACAAGGACAGGGGTGGGCAATGAGCAGTTCTTC. The encoded protein is CASSQTRTGVGNEQFF.

The rearrangement joins TRBV6-1 to TRBJ2-7; TRBD2 matches at 7 bases. The CDR3 contains 14 residues. CDR1 is MNHNS and CDR2 is SASEGT in the germline V gene. V was pared by 6 bases and J by 8 bases, with 13 bases of the junction left unmatched. The CDR3 sequence is CASSAKLWEGKQYF. The CDR3, as DNA: TGTGCCAGCAGCGCCAAACTATGGGAGGGAAAGCAGTACTTC.